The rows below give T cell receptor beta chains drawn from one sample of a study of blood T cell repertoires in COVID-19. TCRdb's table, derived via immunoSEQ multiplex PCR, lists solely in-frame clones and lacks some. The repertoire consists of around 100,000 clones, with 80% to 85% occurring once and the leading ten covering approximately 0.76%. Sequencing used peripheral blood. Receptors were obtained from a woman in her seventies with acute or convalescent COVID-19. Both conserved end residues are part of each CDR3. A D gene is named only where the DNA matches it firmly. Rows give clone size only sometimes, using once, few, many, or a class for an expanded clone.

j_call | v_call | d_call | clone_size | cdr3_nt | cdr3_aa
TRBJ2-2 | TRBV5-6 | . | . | TGTGCCAGCAGCCAAGACGGCAGGGGCTTTTACACCGGGGAGCTGTTTTTT | CASSQDGRGFYTGELFF
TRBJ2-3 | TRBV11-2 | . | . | TGTGCCAGCAGACGTGGGCGAGGGAGTGGAAAAGATACGCAGTATTTT | CASRRGRGSGKDTQYF
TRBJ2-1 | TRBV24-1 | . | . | TGTGCCACCAGTGATGAGGCAAAAGAGCAGTTCTTC | CATSDEAKEQFF
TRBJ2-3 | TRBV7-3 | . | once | TGTGCCAGCAGCTTAACGGGCAGTCTACCTGGCACAGATACGCAGTATTTT | CASSLTGSLPGTDTQYF
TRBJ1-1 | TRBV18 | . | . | TGTGCCAGCTCACCATCGTCAGGGGTCACCATGAACACTGAAGCTTTCTTT | CASSPSSGVTMNTEAFF
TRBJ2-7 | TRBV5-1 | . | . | TGCGCCAGCAGCTTGGAGAGCAGCCTAGGGGCCTACGAGCAGTACTTC | CASSLESSLGAYEQYF
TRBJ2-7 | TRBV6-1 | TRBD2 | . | TGTGCCAGCAGTGACGGTCGGCACGGGGGGAGATTCGAGCAGTACTTC | CASSDGRHGGRFEQYF
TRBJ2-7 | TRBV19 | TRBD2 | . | TGTGCCAGTAGTATAGGACTAGCGCTGAACGAGCAGTACTTC | CASSIGLALNEQYF
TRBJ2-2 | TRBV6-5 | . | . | TGTGCCACCCGCTCGGGGGCGAACACCGGGGAGCTGTTTTTT | CATRSGANTGELFF
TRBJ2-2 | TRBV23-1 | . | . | TGCGCCAGCAGTCACTCCATAGACAGAGCGACCGTTTTGGGGACGAACACCGGGGAGCTGTTTTTT | CASSHSIDRATVLGTNTGELFF
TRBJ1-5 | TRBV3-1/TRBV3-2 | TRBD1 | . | TGTGCCAGCAGCCGGGGACAGATCAATCAGCCCCAGCATTTT | CASSRGQINQPQHF
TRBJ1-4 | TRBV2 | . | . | TGTGCCAGCAAAGGGGCTAATGAAAAACTGTTTTTT | CASKGANEKLFF
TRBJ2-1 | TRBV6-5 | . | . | TGTGCCAGCAGTTACTCGAGTAGATGGTGGAATGAGCAGTTCTTC | CASSYSSRWWNEQFF
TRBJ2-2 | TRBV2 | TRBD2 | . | TGTGCCAGCAGTGAAAGGGCTAGCGGGTCTGTCGGGGAGCTGTTTTTT | CASSERASGSVGELFF
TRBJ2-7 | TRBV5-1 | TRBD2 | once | TGCGCCAGCAGCCCATTCGTCGGGACTAGCAACGAGCAGTACTTC | CASSPFVGTSNEQYF
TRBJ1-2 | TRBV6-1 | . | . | TGTGCCAGCAGTGAAGCCTCCAGGACAGCCATCTATGGCTACACCTTC | CASSEASRTAIYGYTF